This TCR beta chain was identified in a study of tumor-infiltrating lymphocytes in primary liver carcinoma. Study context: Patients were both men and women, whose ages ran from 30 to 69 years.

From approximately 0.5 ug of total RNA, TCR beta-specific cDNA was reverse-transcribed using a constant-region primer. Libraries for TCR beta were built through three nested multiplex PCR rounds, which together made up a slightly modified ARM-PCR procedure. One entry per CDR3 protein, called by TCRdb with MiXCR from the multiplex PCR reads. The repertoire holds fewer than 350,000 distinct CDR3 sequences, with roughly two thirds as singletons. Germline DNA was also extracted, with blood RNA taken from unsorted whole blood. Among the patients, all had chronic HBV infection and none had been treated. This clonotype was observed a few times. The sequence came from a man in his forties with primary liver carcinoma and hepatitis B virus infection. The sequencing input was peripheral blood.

This CDR3 reads CASSLPYGEQYF. CDR3 nucleotides: TGTGCCAGCAGCCTCCCTTATGGCGAGCAGTACTTC. This sequence joins TRBV5-6 and TRBJ2-7, with D uncertain. The CDR3 extends over 12 amino acids. V lost 4 bases, J lost 6 bases, and 11 bases lay in between. The germline gives CDR1 SGHDT, CDR2 YYEEEE.